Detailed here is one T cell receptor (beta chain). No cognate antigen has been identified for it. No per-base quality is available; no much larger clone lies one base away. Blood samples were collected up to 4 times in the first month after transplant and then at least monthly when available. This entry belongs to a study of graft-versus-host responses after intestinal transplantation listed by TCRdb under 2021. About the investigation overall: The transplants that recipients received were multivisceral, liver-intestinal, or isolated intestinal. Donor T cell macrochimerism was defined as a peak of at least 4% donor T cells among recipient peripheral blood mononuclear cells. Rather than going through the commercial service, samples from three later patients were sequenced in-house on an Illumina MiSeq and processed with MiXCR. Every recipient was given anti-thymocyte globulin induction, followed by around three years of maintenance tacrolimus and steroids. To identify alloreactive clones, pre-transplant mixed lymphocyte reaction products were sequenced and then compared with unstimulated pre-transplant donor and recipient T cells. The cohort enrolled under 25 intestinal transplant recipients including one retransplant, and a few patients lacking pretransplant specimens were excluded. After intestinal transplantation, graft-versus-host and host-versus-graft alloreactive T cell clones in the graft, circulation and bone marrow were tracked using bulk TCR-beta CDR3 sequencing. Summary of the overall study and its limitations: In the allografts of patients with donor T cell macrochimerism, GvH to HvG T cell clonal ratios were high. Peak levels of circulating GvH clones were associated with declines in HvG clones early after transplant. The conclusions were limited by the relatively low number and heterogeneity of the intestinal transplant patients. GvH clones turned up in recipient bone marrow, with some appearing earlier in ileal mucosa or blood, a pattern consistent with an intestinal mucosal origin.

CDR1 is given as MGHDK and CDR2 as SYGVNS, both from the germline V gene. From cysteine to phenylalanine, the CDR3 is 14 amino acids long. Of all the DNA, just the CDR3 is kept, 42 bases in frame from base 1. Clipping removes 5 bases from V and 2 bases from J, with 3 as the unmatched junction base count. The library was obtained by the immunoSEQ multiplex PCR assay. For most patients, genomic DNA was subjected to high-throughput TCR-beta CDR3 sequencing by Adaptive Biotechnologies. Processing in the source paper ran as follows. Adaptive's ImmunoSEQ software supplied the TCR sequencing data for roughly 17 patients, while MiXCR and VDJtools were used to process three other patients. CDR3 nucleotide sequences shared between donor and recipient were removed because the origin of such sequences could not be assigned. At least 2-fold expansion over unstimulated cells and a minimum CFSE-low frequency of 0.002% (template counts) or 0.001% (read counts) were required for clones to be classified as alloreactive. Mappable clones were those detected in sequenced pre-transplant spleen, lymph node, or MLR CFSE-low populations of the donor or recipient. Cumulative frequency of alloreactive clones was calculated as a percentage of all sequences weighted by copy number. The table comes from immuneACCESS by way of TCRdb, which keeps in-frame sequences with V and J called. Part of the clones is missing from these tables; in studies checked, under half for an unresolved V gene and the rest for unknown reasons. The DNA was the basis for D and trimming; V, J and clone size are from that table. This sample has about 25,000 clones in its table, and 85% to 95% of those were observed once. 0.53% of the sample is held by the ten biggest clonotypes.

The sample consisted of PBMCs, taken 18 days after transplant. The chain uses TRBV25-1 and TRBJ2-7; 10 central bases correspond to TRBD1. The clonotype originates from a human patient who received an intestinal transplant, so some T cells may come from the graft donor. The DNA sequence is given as TGTGCCAGCAGTCGAGGACAGGGGGCCTACGAGCAGTACTTC. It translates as CASSRGQGAYEQYF.